This TCR beta chain was identified during a study of shared clonotypes between healthy human individuals. Study in general: Three plates each covered CD4 naive and memory; CD8 naive two, CD8 memory one.

This clone was observed many times. This specimen includes other DNA sequences encoding the same CDR3. The CDR3 extends over 15 amino acids. V shed 5 bases, J shed 0 bases, and the junction held 3 bases outside the gene matches. Germline CDR1 SNHLY, CDR2 FYNNEI. Generated by immunoSEQ multiplex PCR, the TCRdb table keeps only in-frame clones and is missing some. Counted here are some 630,000 clones, approximately 75% occurring once; the ten biggest clones make up about 1.7%. J is TRBJ2-1 and V is TRBV2; 8 bases match TRBD2. Material: memory CD4+ T cells sorted from blood. Subset in this sample: CD45RA-negative fraction. The TCR comes from a woman in her 30s in good health. The CDR3 DNA sequence: TGTGCCAGCAGTCTCAGCGGGAGCTCCTACAATGAGCAGTTCTTC. This gives the protein CASSLSGSSYNEQFF.